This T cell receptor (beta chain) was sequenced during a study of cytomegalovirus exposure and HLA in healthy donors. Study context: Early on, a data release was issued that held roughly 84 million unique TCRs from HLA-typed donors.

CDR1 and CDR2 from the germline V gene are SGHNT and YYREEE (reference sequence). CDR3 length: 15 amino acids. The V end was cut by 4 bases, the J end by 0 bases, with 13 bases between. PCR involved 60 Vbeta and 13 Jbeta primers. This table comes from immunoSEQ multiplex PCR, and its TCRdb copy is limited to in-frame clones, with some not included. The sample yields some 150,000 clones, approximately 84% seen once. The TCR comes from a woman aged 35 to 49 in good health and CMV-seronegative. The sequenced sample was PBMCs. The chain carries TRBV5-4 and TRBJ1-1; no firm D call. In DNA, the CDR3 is TGTGCCAGCAGCAATCCGGGAATTATGAACACTGAAGCTTTCTTT. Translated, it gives CASSNPGIMNTEAFF.